This paragraph reports one T cell receptor beta chain. The data stem from a study of T cell responses to AZD1222 COVID-19 vaccine. Sequenced by immunoSEQ multiplex PCR; TCRdb stores in-frame clones only, minus some. The sample carries roughly 130,000 clones, roughly 93% recorded once. This receptor was taken from an adult in good health. This sample comprised peripheral blood, obtained on day 0 of AZD1222 vaccination.

The CDR3 nucleotides are TGTGCCACCTCAAGCGGGGGGGACACAGATACGCAGTATTTT. It specifies CATSSGGDTDTQYF. The chain employs TRBV24-1 and TRBJ2-3; TRBD2 aligns across 10 bases. V lost 9 bases to trimming and J lost 2 bases; unmatched junction nucleotides: 4. CDR1 is KGHDR and CDR2 is SFDVKD in the germline V gene. The length of the CDR3 is 14 residues.